What follows is one T cell receptor (beta chain) and its context. Antigen unknown. The CDR3 extends over 15 amino acids. CDR1 is SGHNT, CDR2 YYREEE, per germline (reference sequence). The ends lost 4 bases at V and 8 bases at J; junction bases unmatched: 12. The data were obtained in a study of graft-versus-host responses after intestinal transplantation. Produced via immunoSEQ multiplex PCR; TCRdb's table is partial and in-frame only. Among some 90,000 clones, about 93% were seen once, and the ten largest hold less than 0.5%. The material sequenced was unstimulated CD8+ T cells sorted from spleen or lymph node cells, taken before intestinal transplant. This TCR was recovered from a human donor who received an intestinal transplant. The V call is TRBV5-4, the J call TRBJ2-1; 7 bases align to TRBD2. The CDR3 DNA reads as TGTGCCAGCAGCCAACGCGGGAGAAGCAGCGATGAGCAGTTCTTC. Its translation is CASSQRGRSSDEQFF.